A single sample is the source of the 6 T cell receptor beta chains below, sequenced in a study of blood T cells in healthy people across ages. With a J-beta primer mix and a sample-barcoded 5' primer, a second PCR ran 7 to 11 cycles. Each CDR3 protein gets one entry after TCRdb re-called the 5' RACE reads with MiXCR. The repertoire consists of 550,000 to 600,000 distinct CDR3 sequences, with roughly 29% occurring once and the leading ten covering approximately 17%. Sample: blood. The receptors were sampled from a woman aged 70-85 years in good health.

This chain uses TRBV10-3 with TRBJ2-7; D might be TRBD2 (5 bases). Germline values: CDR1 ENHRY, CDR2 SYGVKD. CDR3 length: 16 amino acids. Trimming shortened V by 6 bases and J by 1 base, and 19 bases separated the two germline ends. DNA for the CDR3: TGTGCCATCAGGGGCTCCAGGACTGAATCATCCTACGAGCAGTACTTC. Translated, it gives CAIRGSRTESSYEQYF.

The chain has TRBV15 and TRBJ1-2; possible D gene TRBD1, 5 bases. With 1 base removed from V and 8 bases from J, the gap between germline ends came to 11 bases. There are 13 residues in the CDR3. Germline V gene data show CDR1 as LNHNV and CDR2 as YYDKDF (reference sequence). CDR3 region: CATSRVGDGGYTF. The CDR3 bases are TGTGCCACCAGCAGAGTAGGGGACGGAGGCTACACCTTC.

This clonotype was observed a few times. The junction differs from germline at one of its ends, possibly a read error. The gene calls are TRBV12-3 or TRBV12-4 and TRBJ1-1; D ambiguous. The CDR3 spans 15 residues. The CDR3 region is CACSLMQNRGTEAFF. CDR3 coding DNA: TGTGCCTGCAGTTTAATGCAGAACCGGGGCACTGAAGCTTTCTTT.

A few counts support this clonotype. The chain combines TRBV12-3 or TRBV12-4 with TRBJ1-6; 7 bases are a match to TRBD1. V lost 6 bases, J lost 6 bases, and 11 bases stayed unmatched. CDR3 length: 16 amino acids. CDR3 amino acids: CASRSQGTASNSPLHF. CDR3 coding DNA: TGTGCCAGCAGGTCTCAGGGGACAGCTAGTAATTCACCCCTCCACTTT.

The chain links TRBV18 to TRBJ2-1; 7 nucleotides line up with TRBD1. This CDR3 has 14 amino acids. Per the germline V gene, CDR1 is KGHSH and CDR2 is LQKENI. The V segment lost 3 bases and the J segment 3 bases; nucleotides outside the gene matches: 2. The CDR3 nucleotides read TGTGCCAGCTCACCTCGACAGGGCTACAATGAGCAGTTCTTC. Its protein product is CASSPRQGYNEQFF.

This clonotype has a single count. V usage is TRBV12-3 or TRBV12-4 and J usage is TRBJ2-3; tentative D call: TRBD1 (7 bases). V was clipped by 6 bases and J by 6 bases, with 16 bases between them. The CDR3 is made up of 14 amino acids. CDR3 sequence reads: CASRQGRNEDTQYF. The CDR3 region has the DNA TGTGCCAGCAGACAGGGGAGGAATGAGGATACGCAGTATTTT.